Presented here are 14 T cell receptor beta chains from one specimen sequenced in a study of cytomegalovirus exposure and HLA in healthy donors. Primers for the PCR totalled 60 Vbeta and 13 Jbeta. Sequencing was performed with immunoSEQ multiplex PCR; in TCRdb, only in-frame clones are kept and a portion is missing. The repertoire holds roughly 180,000 clones, with 84% as singletons. The sample comprised PBMCs. All receptors derive from a boy between 10 and 17 years old in good health and CMV-seronegative.

The rearrangement links TRBV7-9 to TRBJ1-1; D ambiguous. This CDR3 is built from 14 residues. Trimming removed 5 bases from V and 5 bases from J, with 15 bases in between. The germline CDR1 and CDR2 sequences are SEHNR and FQNEAQ (reference sequence). The CDR3 protein is CASSPRSGETEAFF. CDR3 bases: TGTGCCAGCAGCCCCCGGTCAGGCGAAACTGAAGCTTTCTTT. The full variable domain, with the rest looked up from reference TRBV7-9 and TRBJ1-1, is DTGVSQNPRHKITKRGQNVTFRCDPISEHNRLYWYRQTLGQGPEFLTYFQNEAQLEKSRLLSDRFSAERPKGSFSTLEIQRTEQGDSAMYLCASSPRSGETEAFFGQGTRLTVV.

The chain recombines TRBV7-2 with TRBJ2-1; TRBD2 matches at 7 bases. This CDR3 has 15 amino acids. Germline lookup yields CDR1 SGHTA and CDR2 FQGNSA. After removal of 5 bases from V and 8 bases from J, the junction contained 12 bases not matched to a gene. The CDR3 DNA is TGTGCCAGCAGCGCGGGGCTCGCGGGGGTTCATGAGCAGTTCTTC. It translates to CASSAGLAGVHEQFF. Full variable domain (rest looked up from reference TRBV7-2 and TRBJ2-1): GAGVSQSPSNKVTEKGKDVELRCDPISGHTALYWYRQSLGQGLEFLIYFQGNSAPDKSGLPSDRFSAERTGGSVSTLTIQRTQQEDSAVYLCASSAGLAGVHEQFFGPGTRLTVL.

This clone showed up just a few times. The chain is built from TRBV28 and TRBJ1-1; the D gene is possibly TRBD1 (5 bases). This CDR3 contains 13 residues. Germline CDR1 reads MDHEN; CDR2 reads SYDVKM. V was cut by 3 bases and J by 6 bases, with 11 bases left in between. Here the CDR3 reads CASSFIRGSEAFF. The CDR3 DNA sequence: TGTGCCAGCAGTTTTATTAGGGGCTCTGAAGCTTTCTTT.

The rearrangement uses TRBV7-2 and TRBJ1-1; D is undetermined. Germline CDR1 SGHTA, CDR2 FQGNSA. The CDR3 sequence is 15 residues long. V lost 0 bases to trimming and J lost 3 bases, with 11 bases between them. DNA for the CDR3: TGTGCCAGCAGCTTAGCCCAAACGAGGTACACTGAAGCTTTCTTT. Translating gives CASSLAQTRYTEAFF.

This chain links TRBV5-1 with TRBJ1-1; 9 bases line up with TRBD1. Germline-derived CDR1 and CDR2 are SGHRS and YFSETQ. CDR3 length: 16 amino acids. The V and J ends lost 2 bases and 4 bases, in that order; junction bases with no gene match: 9. For the CDR3, the DNA is TGCGCCAGCAGCTTTAAACAGGGGGCGGGGGGCACTGAAGCTTTCTTT. Translating it yields CASSFKQGAGGTEAFF.

The CDR3 protein is CASTEWGGYEQYF. CDR3 DNA: TGTGCCAGCACCGAATGGGGGGGCTACGAGCAGTACTTC. The chain carries TRBV27 and TRBJ2-7; 7 bases align to TRBD2. The CDR3 runs 13 residues. Germline values: CDR1 MNHEY, CDR2 SMNVEV (reference sequence). Trimming cost V 7 bases and J 3 bases; bases outside gene matches: 6.

About this clone itself: One junction end disagrees with the germline gene, perhaps due to a read error. V and J are TRBV7-9 and TRBJ2-2; 10 bases line up with TRBD1. Germline CDR1 is SEHNR and CDR2 is FQNEAQ (reference sequence). The length of the CDR3 is 15 residues. The DNA for the CDR3 is TGTTCCAGCAGCTTAGGACAGGGGGACACCGGGGAGCTGTTTTTT. It translates to CSSSLGQGDTGELFF.

The chain joins TRBV30 to TRBJ2-7; 7 bases agree with TRBD2. The CDR3 runs to 17 residues. Per germline, CDR1 GTSNPN and CDR2 SVGIG (reference sequence). V lost 3 bases and J lost 3; bases outside the gene matches: 17. CDR3 bases: TGTGCCTGGAGCGCCGCCCCCCGCATTGGACTAGACTACGAGCAGTACTTC. Amino acids: CAWSAAPRIGLDYEQYF.

This chain links TRBV11-2 with TRBJ1-6; tentative D call: TRBD1 (5 bases). Trimming took off 5 bases at V and 7 bases at J, with 21 bases between the two ends. The germline CDR1 and CDR2 sequences are SGHAT and FQNNGV. This CDR3 has 17 residues. The CDR3 loop is CASSTHLRAAVNSPLHF. In DNA form, the CDR3 reads TGTGCCAGCAGCACCCACCTCAGGGCTGCCGTAAATTCACCCCTCCACTTT.

The V call is TRBV5-1, the J call TRBJ2-1, with TRBD1 matching 8 bases. V was pared by 2 bases and J by 8 bases, with 9 bases of the junction left unmatched. The germline V gene has CDR1 SGHRS and CDR2 YFSETQ. The CDR3 runs to 15 residues. CDR3 residues: CASSFSRQGADEQFF. The CDR3 DNA follows: TGCGCCAGCAGCTTTTCTCGGCAGGGGGCGGATGAGCAGTTCTTC.

This rearrangement joins TRBV6-1 to TRBJ2-1, with 7 positions matching TRBD2. V lost 1 base to trimming and J lost 3 bases; unmatched junction nucleotides: 6. This CDR3 has 16 residues. From germline, CDR1 is MNHNS and CDR2 SASEGT. The CDR3 region is CASSEGGRGLYNEQFF. The CDR3 nucleotides read TGTGCCAGCAGTGAAGGAGGGAGGGGTCTCTACAATGAGCAGTTCTTC.

The chain couples TRBV4-3 to TRBJ2-2; the match to TRBD2 covers 7 bases. Trimming removed 3 bases from V and 4 bases from J; junction bases left unmatched: 8. This CDR3 is 16 amino acids long. Germline CDR1 LGHNA, CDR2 YSLEER. The CDR3 nucleotides are TGCGCCAGCAGCCATGATGTGGGGGGGGGCACCGGGGAGCTGTTTTTT. This translates into CASSHDVGGGTGELFF.

The chain combines TRBV5-5 with TRBJ2-1, with D possibly TRBD2 on 6 matching bases. V lost 0 bases and J lost 4, with 8 bases in between. The CDR3 is 14 residues long. CDR1 is SGHKS, CDR2 YYEKEE, per germline (reference sequence). Here the CDR3 reads CASSLVAVYNEQFF. The CDR3 DNA sequence: TGTGCCAGCAGCTTGGTAGCGGTGTACAATGAGCAGTTCTTC.

This chain joins TRBV4-1 and TRBJ1-1, with 7 positions matching TRBD1. Losses at the gene ends were 9 bases for V and 5 bases for J; bases not matched to a gene: 15. Germline lookup yields CDR1 MGHRA and CDR2 YSYEKL. The CDR3 has 15 amino acids. In DNA, the CDR3 is TGCGCCAGTACAACTACGACAGGGCGAAGGACTGAAGCTTTCTTT. It yields the protein CASTTTTGRRTEAFF.